The 13 T cell receptor beta chains reported below all come from one sample, sequenced in a study of beta chain features in type 1 diabetes. The sequenced template was cDNA made from the entire isolated RNA. Profiling relied on immunoSEQ multiplex PCR, and the TCRdb table lists in-frame clones only, not all of them. The sample includes 450,000 to 550,000 clones, about 30% of them seen just once. What was sequenced was naive CD4+ T cells from blood. These receptors all stem from a man younger than 35 in good health.

The chain employs TRBV7-2 and TRBJ2-5, with D tentatively TRBD1 (5 bases). Germline V lookup: CDR1 SGHTA, CDR2 FQGNSA. V dropped 1 base and J dropped 4 bases, with 10 bases sitting between them. CDR3 length: 14 residues. The CDR3 coding sequence is TGTGCCAGCAGCTTAGAGCGCAGGGCAGAGACCCAGTACTTC. Protein sequence: CASSLERRAETQYF.

This clone was detected only a few times. The chain joins TRBV28 to TRBJ2-3; 11 bases align to TRBD2. The V gene end was trimmed by 5 bases and the J gene end by 0 bases; junction bases not matched to a gene: 1. The germline gives CDR1 MDHEN, CDR2 SYDVKM. The CDR3 runs to 15 residues. The CDR3: CASSRLAGSTDTQYF. The DNA of the CDR3 is TGTGCCAGCAGTCGACTAGCGGGAAGCACAGATACGCAGTATTTT.

Comments on this clone: Other nucleotide sequences in the sample specify the same CDR3. This rearrangement joins TRBV7-2 to TRBJ2-5; D is undetermined. The germline V gene encodes CDR1 SGHTA and CDR2 FQGNSA. Trimming pared 1 base from V and 5 bases from J, leaving 5 bases between. The CDR3 contains 12 residues. The CDR3 sequence: CASSLVGETQYF. The CDR3 coding sequence is TGTGCCAGCAGCTTAGTGGGGGAGACCCAGTACTTC.

This clone was observed a few times. The chain couples TRBV9 to TRBJ2-5; 9 bases map to TRBD2. Trimming at V came to 0 bases and at J to 3 bases, leaving 9 bases not matched to a gene. Germline V gene sequence: CDR1 SGDLS, CDR2 YYNGEE. The CDR3 spans 17 residues. The CDR3 nucleotides read TGTGCCAGCAGCGTAGGAATTAGCGGGAGAGGGGAAGAGACCCAGTACTTC. Encoded protein: CASSVGISGRGEETQYF.

The chain couples TRBV30 to TRBJ2-7, with 7 bases fitting TRBD1. This CDR3 contains 15 residues. Germline V gene lookup returns CDR1 GTSNPN and CDR2 SVGIG (reference sequence). Losses at the gene ends were 0 bases for V and 6 bases for J; bases not matched to a gene: 11. The DNA for the CDR3 is TGTGCCTGGAGTGTACGAAGGGACAGTCGAGTCGAGCAGTACTTC. Translated, it gives CAWSVRRDSRVEQYF.

This clone showed up just a few times. This sequence joins TRBV10-3 and TRBJ2-3, with no clear D. Trimming pared 6 bases from V and 8 bases from J, leaving 18 bases between. CDR1 and CDR2 (germline): ENHRY, SYGVKD. This CDR3 comprises 14 residues. CDR3 region: CAIRADRSSGTQYF. Written as DNA, the CDR3 is TGTGCCATCAGGGCAGACCGTAGTTCGGGTACGCAGTATTTT.

V and J are TRBV15 and TRBJ2-1, with a weak D call TRBD2 (6 bases). Per the germline V gene, CDR1 is LNHNV and CDR2 is YYDKDF (reference sequence). CDR3 size: 16 residues. V was shortened by 0 bases and J by 4 bases, with 13 bases between the two germline ends. This CDR3 is CATSREGTSIYNEQFF. The CDR3 bases are TGTGCCACCAGCAGAGAGGGGACTTCAATTTACAATGAGCAGTTCTTC.

This clone was detected only a few times. The chain couples TRBV9 to TRBJ2-5; 7 bases align to TRBD2. Germline V gene data show CDR1 as SGDLS and CDR2 as YYNGEE. This CDR3 has 13 amino acids. The ends lost 2 bases at V and 3 bases at J; junction bases unmatched: 1. CDR3 DNA sequence: TGTGCCAGCAGCGTGGGAGGGGAAGAGACCCAGTACTTC. This translates into CASSVGGEETQYF.

As for this clone: Other DNA sequences in the sample encode the same CDR3. V is TRBV7-9 and J is TRBJ2-5; D may be TRBD2 (5 bases). V gave up 5 bases and J gave up 7 bases, with 8 bases separating them. Germline loops: CDR1 SEHNR, CDR2 FQNEAQ (reference sequence). This CDR3 is built from 11 residues. The CDR3 DNA follows: TGTGCCAGCAGCCCGGGGTGGACCCAGTACTTC. It encodes CASSPGWTQYF.

The V gene is TRBV5-4, the J gene TRBJ2-5; 10 bases are shared with TRBD1. This CDR3 contains 15 residues. Looked up from germline, CDR1 is SGHNT and CDR2 is YYREEE (reference sequence). After removal of 4 bases from V and 5 bases from J, the junction contained 8 bases not matched to a gene. CDR3 region: CASSGDRGLVETQYF. The CDR3 DNA sequence: TGTGCCAGCAGCGGAGACAGGGGGCTAGTGGAGACCCAGTACTTC.

This clone was seen a few times. The gene calls are TRBV5-4 and TRBJ2-1; 13 positions agree with TRBD2. V shed 0 bases and J 10 bases; nucleotides not matched to a gene: 1. This CDR3 is 14 amino acids long. The germline V gene encodes CDR1 SGHNT and CDR2 YYREEE (reference sequence). The CDR3 DNA sequence: TGTGCCAGCAGCTTGGAACTAGCGGGAGGGGAGCAGTTCTTC. Its translation is CASSLELAGGEQFF.

The CDR3 bases are TGCGCCAGCAGCCAGGGGCACGCAGATACGCAGTATTTT. Translation gives CASSQGHADTQYF. The chain uses TRBV4-3 and TRBJ2-3, with TRBD1 as a possible D gene (5 bases). The CDR3 totals 13 residues. Per the germline V gene, CDR1 is LGHNA and CDR2 is YSLEER. V lost 3 bases and J 4 bases, leaving 8 bases between the germline ends.

This clone turned up a few times. The V gene is TRBV11-2, the J gene TRBJ2-3, with 9 bases matching TRBD2. The CDR3 spans 15 residues. V was pared by 4 bases and J by 2 bases, with 4 bases of the junction left unmatched. Germline-derived CDR1 and CDR2 are SGHAT and FQNNGV. CDR3 residues: CASSSRLADTDTQYF. CDR3 DNA sequence: TGTGCCAGCAGCTCCAGACTAGCGGACACAGATACGCAGTATTTT.